This TCR beta chain was captured in a study of siplizumab effects on memory and regulatory T cells. Study-wide results and caveats: The authors did not confirm suppressive function in proliferating Tregs from siplizumab cultures. Roughly 75-97% of dividing CD4+ or CD8+ clones were without an attributable naive or memory phenotype. The apparent diversity of naive T cells exceeded that of memory cells, and naive T cells seemed to make a major contribution to the alloresponse. Siplizumab conditions gave an average of roughly 65% Treg-derived mappable alloreactive CD4+ clones, versus around 27% for controls.

Concerning this clone: Its antigen is undetermined.

The protocol was immunoSEQ multiplex PCR, while the TCRdb copy is restricted to in-frame clones and leaves out a portion. This sample has some 100,000 clones, with about 91% found just once. Per the germline V gene, CDR1 is MNHEY and CDR2 is SVGAGI. CDR3 length: 14 residues. Losses at the gene ends were 0 bases for V and 5 bases for J; bases not matched to a gene: 3. The receptor was derived from a human donor in good health. Some clones in this sample may be carry-over from other donors' samples. V usage is TRBV6-5 and J usage is TRBJ2-5; 7 nucleotides match TRBD1. The sequenced sample was CD4+ T cells sorted from blood. The CDR3 loop reads CASSYSQGVETQYF. The DNA for the CDR3 is TGTGCCAGCAGTTACTCGCAGGGGGTCGAGACCCAGTACTTC.